This T cell receptor beta chain is from a study of blood T cell repertoires in COVID-19. The CDR3 length is 15 residues. CDR1 and CDR2 (germline): SQVTM, ANQGSEA. Trimming cost V 4 bases and J 3 bases; bases outside gene matches: 8. Clones were sequenced by immunoSEQ multiplex PCR, and TCRdb holds only the in-frame ones, with some missing. This sample has 250,000 to 300,000 clones, with more than 75% found just once. This TCR was recovered from a woman aged 40 to 50 with acute COVID-19. The sample taken for sequencing was PBMCs or T cells enriched from blood (not recorded which). V is TRBV29-1 and J is TRBJ2-1; 8 nucleotides match TRBD1. The CDR3 DNA sequence: TGCAGCGTTGTCAAATGGGGGACAGGCTACAATGAGCAGTTCTTC. Encoded protein: CSVVKWGTGYNEQFF.